This TCR beta chain was identified in a study of cytomegalovirus exposure and HLA in healthy donors. Overall study findings and caveats: Presence/absence analyses assumed roughly uniform sequencing depth across donors. In a later analysis, HLA-associated TCR beta chains were more clonally expanded than equally common others. In a later analysis, CMV-associated beta chains were mostly HLA-associated, it appeared. Common viral pathogens seemed, in a later analysis, to connect with several of the most significant clusters.

With respect to this clone: Its target is not known.

This CDR3 contains 12 residues. The germline CDR1 and CDR2 sequences are SGHVS and FQNEAQ. With 1 base removed from V and 8 bases from J, the gap between germline ends came to 6 bases. In the PCR, 60 Vbeta and 13 Jbeta primers were used. Profiling relied on immunoSEQ multiplex PCR, and the TCRdb table lists in-frame clones only, not all of them. The repertoire holds 110,000 or so clones, over 65% seen once, with approximately 2.5% in the top ten. The origin of this receptor is a female donor in good health and CMV-seronegative. J is TRBJ1-5 and V is TRBV7-8; the D is unclear. Source material: PBMCs. This CDR3 is CASSLGSEPQHF. The CDR3 coding sequence is TGTGCCAGCAGCTTAGGGTCGGAGCCCCAGCATTTT.